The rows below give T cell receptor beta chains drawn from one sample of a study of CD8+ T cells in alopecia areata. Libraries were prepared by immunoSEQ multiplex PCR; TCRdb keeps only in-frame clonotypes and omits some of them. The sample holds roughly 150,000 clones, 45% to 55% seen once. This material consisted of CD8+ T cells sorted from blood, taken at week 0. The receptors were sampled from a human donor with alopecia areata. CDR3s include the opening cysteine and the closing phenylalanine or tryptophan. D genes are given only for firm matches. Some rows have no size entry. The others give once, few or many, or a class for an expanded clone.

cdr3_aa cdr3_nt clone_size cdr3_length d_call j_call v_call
CASSPGEVYMDTEAFF TGCGCCAGCAGCCCGGGGGAGGTTTACATGGACACTGAAGCTTTCTTT - 16 - TRBJ1-1 TRBV5-1
CASSPTDPFYEQYF TGCGCCAGCAGCCCGACCGACCCCTTCTACGAGCAGTACTTC few 14 - TRBJ2-7 TRBV5-1
CASSWRLGPRGLNEQYF TGTGCCAGCAGCTGGAGACTGGGACCAAGGGGCCTTAACGAGCAGTACTTC few 17 - TRBJ2-7 TRBV5-6
CASSHMTGEHEKLFF TGCGCCAGCAGTCACATGACAGGGGAACATGAAAAACTGTTTTTT few 15 TRBD1 TRBJ1-4 TRBV23-1
CAGSDRVSNQPQHF TGTGCGGGGAGCGACAGGGTCAGCAATCAGCCCCAGCATTTT - 14 TRBD1 TRBJ1-5 TRBV6-6
CAWSFGGTSQPQHF TGTGCCTGGAGTTTTGGGGGGACGAGTCAGCCCCAGCATTTT - 14 - TRBJ1-5 TRBV30
CASSGDSSGANVLTF TGTGCCAGCAGTGGAGACAGCTCTGGGGCCAACGTCCTGACTTTC once 15 - TRBJ2-6 TRBV6-6
CASSQGRIDNSPLHF TGCGCCAGCAGCCAAGGACGGATCGATAATTCACCCCTCCACTTT - 15 - TRBJ1-6 TRBV4-3
CSVVATDYGYTF TGCAGCGTTGTAGCGACAGACTATGGCTACACCTTC few 12 - TRBJ1-2 TRBV29-1
CASGLTTDGNSPLHF TGTGCCAGCGGACTTACCACTGACGGTAATTCACCCCTCCACTTT - 15 - TRBJ1-6 TRBV2
CASSYSGASGYTF TGTGCCAGCAGTTACTCCGGGGCGAGTGGCTACACCTTC few 13 - TRBJ1-2 TRBV6-5
CAWSVGIGTGENIQYF TGTGCCTGGAGTGTCGGGATCGGGACAGGGGAAAACATTCAGTACTTC once 16 TRBD1 TRBJ2-4 TRBV30
CSVVGGVYGYTF TGCAGCGTTGTGGGGGGTGTCTATGGCTACACCTTC - 12 - TRBJ1-2 TRBV29-1
CASSQDGTGNQPQHF TGCGCCAGCAGCCAAGATGGGACAGGCAATCAGCCCCAGCATTTT - 15 TRBD1 TRBJ1-5 TRBV4-3
CSVVGGARETQYF TGCAGCGTTGTCGGGGGGGCTAGAGAGACCCAGTACTTC few 13 TRBD2 TRBJ2-5 TRBV29-1
CASSLVGVSGASSYEQYF TGTGCCAGCAGCTTAGTCGGGGTTAGCGGGGCGAGCTCCTACGAGCAGTACTTC - 18 TRBD2 TRBJ2-7 TRBV7-2
CAWSFGQNYGYTF TGTGCCTGGAGTTTTGGGCAGAACTATGGCTACACCTTC - 13 - TRBJ1-2 TRBV30
CASSAHTNTEAFF TGTGCCAGCAGCGCCCACACAAACACTGAAGCTTTCTTT - 13 - TRBJ1-1 TRBV9
CASSSTQGNNTEAFF TGTGCCAGCAGCTCCACTCAGGGAAATAACACTGAAGCTTTCTTT - 15 - TRBJ1-1 TRBV7-9
CASSDRGASTGELFF TGTGCCAGCAGTGATAGGGGGGCAAGCACCGGGGAGCTGTTTTTT - 15 - TRBJ2-2 TRBV25-1
CASSHAGEEVNEQFF TGCGCCAGCAGCCACGCCGGGGAGGAGGTGAATGAGCAGTTCTTC - 15 - TRBJ2-1 TRBV4-3
CASSSYGEQYF TGTGCCAGCAGTTCCTACGGCGAGCAGTACTTC - 11 - TRBJ2-7 TRBV6-5
CASSGRHSTDTQYF TGTGCCAGCAGTGGACGACACAGCACAGATACGCAGTATTTT few 14 - TRBJ2-3 TRBV27
CSVRANTGELFF TGCAGCGTTCGAGCCAACACCGGGGAGCTGTTTTTT - 12 - TRBJ2-2 TRBV29-1
CASSLTELPAFF TGTGCCAGCAGCTTGACAGAGTTGCCGGCTTTCTTT - 12 - TRBJ1-1 TRBV13
CASSLYHPRDVSEKLFF TGTGCCAGCAGTCTATACCACCCTCGTGATGTGAGTGAAAAACTGTTTTTT few 17 - TRBJ1-4 TRBV2
CSVRQDTGDFYTF TGCAGCGTTCGACAGGACACCGGGGATTTCTACACCTTC few 13 - TRBJ1-2 TRBV29-1
CASSEDRGFEAFF TGTGCCAGCAGTGAGGACAGGGGGTTTGAAGCTTTCTTT - 13 TRBD1 TRBJ1-1 TRBV6-4
CAWSVGQGNYEQYF TGTGCCTGGAGTGTAGGCCAGGGGAACTACGAGCAGTACTTC - 14 - TRBJ2-7 TRBV30
CASSQDRGSGNTIYF TGCGCCAGCAGCCAAGACAGGGGCTCTGGAAACACCATATATTTT few 15 - TRBJ1-3 TRBV4-3
CASSLSGGSYEQYF TGTGCCAGCAGTCTATCAGGGGGGTCCTACGAGCAGTACTTC - 14 - TRBJ2-7 TRBV6-6
CATSRRGEGRTSIGYTF TGTGCCACAAGCAGGAGAGGTGAGGGGCGGACCTCTATTGGCTACACCTTC - 17 - TRBJ1-2 TRBV25-1
CASSWGVSSYNEQFF TGTGCCAGCAGTTGGGGCGTCAGCTCCTACAATGAGCAGTTCTTC - 15 - TRBJ2-1 TRBV27
CASSVSEGSGANVLTF TGTGCCAGCAGCGTAAGTGAGGGGTCTGGGGCCAACGTCCTGACTTTC - 16 - TRBJ2-6 TRBV9
CASSSDREGNTEAFF TGTGCCAGCAGCTCCGACAGGGAAGGGAACACTGAAGCTTTCTTT - 15 TRBD1 TRBJ1-1 TRBV7-9
CASSVEYTSYEQYF TGTGCCAGCAGCGTAGAATACACTTCCTACGAGCAGTACTTC few 14 - TRBJ2-7 TRBV9
CASSQASGAYEQYF TGTGCCAGCAGCCAAGCGTCGGGAGCCTACGAGCAGTACTTC few 14 - TRBJ2-7 TRBV14
CASSVSRGLEEQFF TGTGCCAGCAGCGTAAGCAGGGGCCTGGAGGAGCAGTTCTTC - 14 - TRBJ2-1 TRBV9
CAIRFDRHQWGNSPLHF TGTGCCATCCGATTTGACAGACACCAATGGGGGAATTCACCCCTCCACTTT once 17 - TRBJ1-6 TRBV2
CASSLSGRTDTQYF TGTGCCAGCAGTTTATCGGGGCGCACAGATACGCAGTATTTT - 14 - TRBJ2-3 TRBV27
CASSYSPYQPQHF TGTGCCAGCAGTTACTCGCCCTATCAGCCCCAGCATTTT - 13 - TRBJ1-5 TRBV6-5
CASSMGGYNEQFF TGTGCCAGTAGTATGGGGGGCTACAATGAGCAGTTCTTC - 13 - TRBJ2-1 TRBV19
CASSLGAGVYTEAFF TGTGCCAGCAGCTTAGGCGCAGGGGTTTACACTGAAGCTTTCTTT - 15 - TRBJ1-1 TRBV7-8
CAWSVTLGQNGTF TGTGCCTGGAGTGTTACCCTAGGACAGAACGGCACCTTC - 13 - TRBJ1-2 TRBV30
CASTSMNTEAFF TGTGCCAGCACATCCATGAACACTGAAGCTTTCTTT few 12 - TRBJ1-1 TRBV6-5
CASSLVAFMNTEAFF TGTGCCAGCAGCTTAGTTGCTTTTATGAACACTGAAGCTTTCTTT - 15 - TRBJ1-1 TRBV7-6
CAWGTGREAFF TGTGCCTGGGGGACAGGCCGAGAAGCTTTCTTT - 11 TRBD1 TRBJ1-1 TRBV30
CATPRGNQPQHF TGTGCCACCCCACGGGGCAATCAGCCCCAGCATTTT - 12 - TRBJ1-5 TRBV15
CAWRNLVVPVAGTDTQYF TGTGCCTGGAGAAACCTCGTCGTCCCAGTCGCAGGGACAGATACGCAGTATTTT - 18 - TRBJ2-3 TRBV30
CSVESPANVLTF TGCAGCGTTGAATCCCCGGCCAACGTCCTGACTTTC - 12 - TRBJ2-6 TRBV29-1
CASSLAQTLEVNEQFF TGTGCCAGCAGCTTGGCACAGACGTTAGAAGTTAATGAGCAGTTCTTC few 16 - TRBJ2-1 TRBV5-6
CASSLSATQTQYF TGTGCCAGCAGTCTCTCAGCGACGCAGACCCAGTACTTC few 13 - TRBJ2-5 TRBV2
CASSVAGTGVVDEQYF TGTGCCAGCAGCGTAGCGGGGACAGGGGTGGTGGACGAGCAGTACTTC - 16 TRBD1 TRBJ2-7 TRBV9
CASSSRFSDYTQYF TGTGCCAGCAGTTCCCGGTTTTCCGATTATACGCAGTATTTT few 14 - TRBJ2-3 TRBV6-6
CASSQGHGGSNQPQHF TGCGCCAGCAGCCAAGGTCATGGAGGGAGCAATCAGCCCCAGCATTTT - 16 - TRBJ1-5 TRBV4-3
CASGLVQGTEAFF TGTGCTAGTGGTTTGGTCCAGGGGACTGAAGCTTTCTTT - 13 - TRBJ1-1 TRBV12-5
CASSPGQGADYGYTF TGCGCCAGCAGCCCGGGACAGGGGGCGGACTATGGCTACACCTTC - 15 TRBD1 TRBJ1-2 TRBV4-3
CASSVSGEGFTDTQYF TGTGCCAGCAGCGTTAGCGGGGAGGGGTTCACAGATACGCAGTATTTT - 16 TRBD2 TRBJ2-3 TRBV7-6
CASSLEAGAQETQYF TGTGCCAGCAGCTTAGAAGCGGGGGCACAAGAGACCCAGTACTTC - 15 TRBD2 TRBJ2-5 TRBV11-2